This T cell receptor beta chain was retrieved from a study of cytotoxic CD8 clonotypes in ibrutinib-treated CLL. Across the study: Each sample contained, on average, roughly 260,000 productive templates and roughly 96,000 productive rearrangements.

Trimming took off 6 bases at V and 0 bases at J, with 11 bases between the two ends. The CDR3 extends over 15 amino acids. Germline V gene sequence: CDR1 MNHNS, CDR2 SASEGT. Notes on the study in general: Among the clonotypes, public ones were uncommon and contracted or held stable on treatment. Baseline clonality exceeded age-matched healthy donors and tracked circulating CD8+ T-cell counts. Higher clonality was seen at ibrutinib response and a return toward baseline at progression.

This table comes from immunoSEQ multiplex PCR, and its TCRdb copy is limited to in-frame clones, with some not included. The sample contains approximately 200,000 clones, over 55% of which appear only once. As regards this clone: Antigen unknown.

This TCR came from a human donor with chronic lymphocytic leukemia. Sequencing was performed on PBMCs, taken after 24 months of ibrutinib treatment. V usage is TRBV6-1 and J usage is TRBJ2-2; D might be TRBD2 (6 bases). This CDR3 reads CASSPTSANTGELFF. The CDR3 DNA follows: TGTGCCAGCAGCCCGACTAGTGCGAACACCGGGGAGCTGTTTTTT.